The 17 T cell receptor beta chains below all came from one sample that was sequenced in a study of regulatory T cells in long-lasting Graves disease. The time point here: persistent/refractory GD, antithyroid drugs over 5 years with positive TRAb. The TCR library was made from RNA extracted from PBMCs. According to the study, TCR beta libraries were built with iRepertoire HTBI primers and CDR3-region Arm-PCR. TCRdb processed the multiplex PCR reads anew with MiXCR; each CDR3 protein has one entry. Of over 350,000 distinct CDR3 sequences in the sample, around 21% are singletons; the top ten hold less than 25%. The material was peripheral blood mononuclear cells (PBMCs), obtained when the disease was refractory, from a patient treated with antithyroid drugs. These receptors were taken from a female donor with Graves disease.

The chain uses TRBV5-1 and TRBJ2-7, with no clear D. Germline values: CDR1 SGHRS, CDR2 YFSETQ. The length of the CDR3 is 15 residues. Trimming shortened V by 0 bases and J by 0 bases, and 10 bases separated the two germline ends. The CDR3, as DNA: TGCGCCAGCAGCTTGGGTCAGCCCAGCTCCTACGAGCAGTACTTC. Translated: CASSLGQPSSYEQYF. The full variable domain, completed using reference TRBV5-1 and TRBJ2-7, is KAGVTQTPRYLIKTRGQQVTLSCSPISGHRSVSWYQQTPGQGLQFLFEYFSETQRNKGNFPGRFSGRQFSNSRSEMNVSTLELGDSALYLCASSLGQPSSYEQYFGPGTRLTVT.

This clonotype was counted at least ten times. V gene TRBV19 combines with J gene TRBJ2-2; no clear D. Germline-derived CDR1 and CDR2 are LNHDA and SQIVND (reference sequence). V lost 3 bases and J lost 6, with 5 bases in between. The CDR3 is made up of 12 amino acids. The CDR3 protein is CASSIRAGELFF. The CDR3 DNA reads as TGTGCCAGTAGTATTCGGGCCGGGGAGCTGTTTTTT. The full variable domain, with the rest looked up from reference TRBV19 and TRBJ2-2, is DGGITQSPKYLFRKEGQNVTLSCEQNLNHDAMYWYRQDPGQGLRLIYYSQIVNDFQKGDIAEGYSVSREKKESFPLTVTSAQKNPTAFYLCASSIRAGELFFGEGSRLTVL.

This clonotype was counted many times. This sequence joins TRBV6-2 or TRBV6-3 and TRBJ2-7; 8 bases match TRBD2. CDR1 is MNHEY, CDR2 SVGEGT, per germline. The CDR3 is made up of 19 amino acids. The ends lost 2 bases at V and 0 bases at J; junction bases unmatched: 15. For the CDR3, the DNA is TGTGCCAGCAGTTACCGGGGGGGTAGCGGGACCAAAAGCTCCTACGAGCAGTACTTC. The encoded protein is CASSYRGGSGTKSSYEQYF.

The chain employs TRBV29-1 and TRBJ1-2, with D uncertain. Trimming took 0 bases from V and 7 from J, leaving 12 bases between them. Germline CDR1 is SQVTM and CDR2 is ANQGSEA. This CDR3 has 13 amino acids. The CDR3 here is CSVEEPGFPGYTF. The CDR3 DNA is TGCAGCGTTGAAGAGCCGGGGTTCCCTGGCTACACCTTC.

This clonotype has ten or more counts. In DNA, the CDR3 is TGTGCCAGCAGCTTGGGGGACTGGGAAGAGACCCAGTACTTC. Its translation is CASSLGDWEETQYF. This chain joins TRBV5-5 and TRBJ2-5, with D possibly TRBD2 on 6 matching bases. Germline V gene lookup returns CDR1 SGHKS and CDR2 YYEKEE (reference sequence). V was trimmed by 0 bases and J by 3 bases, leaving 9 bases between them. The CDR3 covers 14 residues.

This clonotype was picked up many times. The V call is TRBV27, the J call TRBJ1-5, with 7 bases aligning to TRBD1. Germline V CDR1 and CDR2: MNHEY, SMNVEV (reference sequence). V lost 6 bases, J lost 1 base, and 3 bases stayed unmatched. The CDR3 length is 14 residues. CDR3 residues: CASSPTGSNQPQHF. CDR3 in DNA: TGTGCCAGCAGCCCGACAGGGAGCAATCAGCCCCAGCATTTT.

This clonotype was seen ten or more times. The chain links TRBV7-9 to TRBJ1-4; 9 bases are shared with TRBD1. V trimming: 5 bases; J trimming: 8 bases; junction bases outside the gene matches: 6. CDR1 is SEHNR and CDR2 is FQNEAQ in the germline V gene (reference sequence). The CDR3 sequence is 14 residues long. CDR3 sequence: CASSPGQGREKLFF. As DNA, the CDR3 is TGTGCCAGCAGCCCGGGACAGGGACGCGAAAAACTGTTTTTT.

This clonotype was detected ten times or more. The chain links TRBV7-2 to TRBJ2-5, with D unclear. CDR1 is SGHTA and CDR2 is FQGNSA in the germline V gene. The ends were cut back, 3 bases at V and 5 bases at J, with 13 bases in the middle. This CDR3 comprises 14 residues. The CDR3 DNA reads TGTGCCAGCAGCTTGTTAGGCGGTGGGGAGACCCAGTACTTC. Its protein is CASSLLGGGETQYF.

The CDR3 loop reads CASSPRNGPYSPLHF. CDR3 coding DNA: TGTGCCAGCAGCCCGAGAAATGGCCCTTATTCACCCCTCCACTTT. The chain uses TRBV7-2 and TRBJ1-6; the D is unclear. CDR1 SGHTA and CDR2 FQGNSA come from the germline V gene. The CDR3 sequence is 15 residues long. The V end was cut by 5 bases, the J end by 8 bases, with 16 bases between.

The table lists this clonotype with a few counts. The CDR3 nucleotides read TGTGCCAGCAGCTTAGAGGGCAGGGTAAAAACCGGGGAGCTGTTTTTT. Amino acids: CASSLEGRVKTGELFF. The chain links TRBV11-2 to TRBJ2-2; tentatively, D is TRBD1 (5 bases). The CDR3 is 16 amino acids. The germline gives CDR1 SGHAT, CDR2 FQNNGV. V shed 0 bases and J shed 5 bases, with 13 bases lying between them.

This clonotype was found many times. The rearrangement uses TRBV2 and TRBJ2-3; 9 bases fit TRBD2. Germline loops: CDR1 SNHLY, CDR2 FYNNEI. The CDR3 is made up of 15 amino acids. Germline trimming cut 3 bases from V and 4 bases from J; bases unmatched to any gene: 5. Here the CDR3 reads CASSEREGHADTQYF. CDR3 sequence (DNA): TGTGCCAGCAGTGAGCGGGAGGGCCACGCAGATACGCAGTATTTT.

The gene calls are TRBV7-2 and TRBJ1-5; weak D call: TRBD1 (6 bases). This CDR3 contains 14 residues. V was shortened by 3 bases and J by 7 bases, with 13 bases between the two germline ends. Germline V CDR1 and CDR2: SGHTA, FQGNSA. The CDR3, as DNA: TGTGCCAGCAGCTTCACAGGGTTAGGGCAGCCCCAGCATTTT. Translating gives CASSFTGLGQPQHF. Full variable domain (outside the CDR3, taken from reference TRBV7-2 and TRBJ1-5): GAGVSQSPSNKVTEKGKDVELRCDPISGHTALYWYRQSLGQGLEFLIYFQGNSAPDKSGLPSDRFSAERTGGSVSTLTIQRTQQEDSAVYLCASSFTGLGQPQHFGDGTRLSIL.

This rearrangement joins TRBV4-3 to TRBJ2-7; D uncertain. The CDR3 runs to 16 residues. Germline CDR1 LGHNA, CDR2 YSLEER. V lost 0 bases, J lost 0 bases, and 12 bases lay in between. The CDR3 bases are TGCGCCAGCAGCCAAGATTGGCCAGGTTCCTCCTACGAGCAGTACTTC. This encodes CASSQDWPGSSYEQYF.

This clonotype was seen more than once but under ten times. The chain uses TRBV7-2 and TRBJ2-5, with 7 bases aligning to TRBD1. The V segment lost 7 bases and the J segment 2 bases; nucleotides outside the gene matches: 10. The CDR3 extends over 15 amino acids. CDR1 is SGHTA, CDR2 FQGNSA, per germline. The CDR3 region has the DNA TGTGCCAGCAATACAGGGGTTTTGGGTCAAGAGACCCAGTACTTC. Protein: CASNTGVLGQETQYF.

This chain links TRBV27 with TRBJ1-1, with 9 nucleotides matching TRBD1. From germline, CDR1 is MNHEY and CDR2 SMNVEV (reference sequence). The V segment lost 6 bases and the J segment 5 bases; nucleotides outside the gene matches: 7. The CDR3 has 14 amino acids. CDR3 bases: TGTGCCAGCAGGTATACAGGGGGCGGGACTGAAGCTTTCTTT. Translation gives CASRYTGGGTEAFF.

CDR3 amino acids: CASSFPGGSWEQYF. As DNA, the CDR3 is TGTGCCAGCAGTTTCCCGGGAGGGAGTTGGGAGCAGTACTTC. This chain uses TRBV28 with TRBJ2-7; 8 bases align to TRBD2. CDR3 length: 14 residues. The J segment lost 7 bases and the V segment lost 3 bases, leaving 8 bases of the junction unmatched. Looked up from germline, CDR1 is MDHEN and CDR2 is SYDVKM.

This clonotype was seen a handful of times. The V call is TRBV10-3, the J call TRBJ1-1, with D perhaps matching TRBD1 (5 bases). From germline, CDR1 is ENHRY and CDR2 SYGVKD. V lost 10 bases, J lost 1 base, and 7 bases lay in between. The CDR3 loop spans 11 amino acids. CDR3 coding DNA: TGTGCCACCCAGGGGAACACTGAAGCTTTCTTT. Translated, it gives CATQGNTEAFF.